Presented here are 21 T cell receptor beta chains from one specimen sequenced in a study of cytomegalovirus exposure and HLA in healthy donors. PCR was performed using 60 Vbeta and 13 Jbeta primers. This table comes from immunoSEQ multiplex PCR, and its TCRdb copy is limited to in-frame clones, with some not included. The table records some 170,000 clones, roughly 82% of them present only once. Sequenced input: PBMCs. The receptors come from a girl aged 10 to 17 in good health and CMV-seropositive.

A word on this clone: Different DNA sequences within this sample yield the same CDR3. The chain links TRBV27 to TRBJ1-2; TRBD1 might be the D (5 bases). Germline V lookup: CDR1 MNHEY, CDR2 SMNVEV (reference sequence). V was trimmed by 2 bases and J by 2 bases, leaving 6 bases between them. The CDR3 is 13 residues long. Here the CDR3 reads CASSLTGNYGYTF. Here the CDR3 DNA reads TGTGCCAGCAGTTTAACAGGAAACTATGGCTACACCTTC.

The chain couples TRBV11-2 to TRBJ2-3; TRBD2 aligns across 13 bases. Germline V lookup: CDR1 SGHAT, CDR2 FQNNGV. The V segment lost 1 base and the J segment 6 bases; nucleotides outside the gene matches: 1. CDR3 length: 15 amino acids. Written as DNA, the CDR3 is TGTGCCAGCAGCTTAGTGGGACTAGCGGGGGATACGCAGTATTTT. Protein: CASSLVGLAGDTQYF. The full variable domain, its missing parts supplied by reference TRBV11-2 and TRBJ2-3, is EAGVAQSPRYKIIEKRQSVAFWCNPISGHATLYWYQQILGQGPKLLIQFQNNGVVDDSQLPKDRFSAERLKGVDSTLKIQPAKLEDSAVYLCASSLVGLAGDTQYFGPGTRLTVL.

The rearrangement links TRBV15 to TRBJ2-5; a weak D match, TRBD1 (6 bases). Germline CDR1 is LNHNV and CDR2 is YYDKDF (reference sequence). V was clipped by 1 base and J by 1 base, with 10 bases between them. This CDR3 contains 15 residues. This CDR3 reads CATSRGRGGQETQYF. The CDR3, as DNA: TGTGCCACCAGCAGAGGCAGGGGCGGCCAAGAGACCCAGTACTTC.

This clone was detected a few times. The chain recombines TRBV5-1 with TRBJ2-7; 9 bases align to TRBD1. The J segment lost 2 bases and the V segment lost 4 bases, leaving 19 bases of the junction unmatched. The V gene's germline CDR1 is SGHRS and CDR2 YFSETQ. The CDR3 has 19 residues. The CDR3 DNA is TGCGCCAGCAGCCTAGTGGCCCTCTCCCGGACAGGGGCAACCTACGAGCAGTACTTC. This codes for CASSLVALSRTGATYEQYF.

The rearrangement joins TRBV12-2 to TRBJ2-5; TRBD2 is taken as the D call from the table, unchecked against the DNA. TRBV12-2 is a pseudogene. The CDR3 contains 15 residues. The CDR3 spells CASRLLAGGQETQYF. CDR3 bases: TGTGCAAGTCGCTTACTAGCGGGGGGGCAAGAGACCCAGTACTTC.

The CDR3 nucleotides read TGTGCCAGCAGGGGTTGGCAGGGTAATCAGCCCCAGCATTTT. The encoded protein is CASRGWQGNQPQHF. The J gene is TRBJ1-5, the V gene TRBV27; TRBD1 is a possible D gene (5 bases). CDR1 is MNHEY, CDR2 SMNVEV, per germline (reference sequence). V was pared by 6 bases and J by 4 bases, with 13 bases between. The CDR3 contains 14 residues.

This chain uses TRBV28 with TRBJ2-1, with 10 positions matching TRBD1. CDR3 length: 14 amino acids. V lost 5 bases, J lost 10 bases, and 8 bases stayed unmatched. CDR1 and CDR2 from the germline V gene are MDHEN and SYDVKM. The CDR3 reads CASSPAGGQGEQFF. The CDR3 coding sequence is TGTGCCAGCAGTCCGGCTGGGGGACAGGGGGAGCAGTTCTTC.

The V gene is TRBV28, the J gene TRBJ1-1; 8 bases fit TRBD1. Per the germline V gene, CDR1 is MDHEN and CDR2 is SYDVKM. The CDR3 contains 13 residues. The ends lost 5 bases at V and 4 bases at J; junction bases unmatched: 3. CDR3 in DNA: TGTGCCAGCAGTGTAACAGGGGGCACTGAAGCTTTCTTT. Amino acid sequence: CASSVTGGTEAFF.

Only a few counts were recorded for this clone. This chain links TRBV27 with TRBJ2-3, with 10 bases lining up with TRBD1. The CDR3 consists of 15 residues. With 2 bases clipped from V and 5 bases from J, the junction kept 4 bases outside the gene matches. Looked up from germline, CDR1 is MNHEY and CDR2 is SMNVEV (reference sequence). CDR3 sequence (DNA): TGTGCCAGCAGTTTAGGGGACAGGGGCCGAGATACGCAGTATTTT. Translation gives CASSLGDRGRDTQYF.

This clone was counted only a few times. This sequence joins TRBV5-1 and TRBJ2-5; D is unresolved. With 4 bases removed from V and 3 bases from J, the gap between germline ends came to 4 bases. The CDR3 covers 11 residues. The germline CDR1 and CDR2 sequences are SGHRS and YFSETQ. CDR3: CASSPKETQYF. DNA of the CDR3: TGCGCCAGCAGCCCTAAAGAGACCCAGTACTTC.

The chain couples TRBV29-1 to TRBJ2-1; D call uncertain. CDR1 is SQVTM, CDR2 ANQGSEA, per germline. V shed 2 bases and J shed 8 bases, with 10 bases lying between them. The CDR3 totals 12 residues. CDR3 coding DNA: TGCAGCGTTGAATTCTCTGGGCATGAGCAGTTCTTC. Translation gives CSVEFSGHEQFF.

The chain carries TRBV15 and TRBJ1-5; possibly TRBD1 for D (6 bases). Trimming removed 4 bases from V and 7 bases from J, with 14 bases in between. Per the germline V gene, CDR1 is LNHNV and CDR2 is YYDKDF (reference sequence). The CDR3 covers 14 residues. For the CDR3, the DNA is TGTGCCACCAGCACCAAGGGGGGGGCCCAGCCCCAGCATTTT. Its protein is CATSTKGGAQPQHF. The full variable domain, in which reference TRBV15 and TRBJ1-5 provide the parts outside the CDR3, is DAMVIQNPRYQVTQFGKPVTLSCSQTLNHNVMYWYQQKSSQAPKLLFHYYDKDFNNEADTPDNFQSRRPNTSFCFLDIRSPGLGDTAMYLCATSTKGGAQPQHFGDGTRLSIL.

A few counts support this clone. The chain carries TRBV6-6 and TRBJ2-4; 9 nucleotides agree with TRBD1. The CDR3 is made up of 15 amino acids. CDR1 is MNHNY and CDR2 is SVGAGI in the germline V gene (reference sequence). Unmatched junction bases numbered 5, after V lost 2 bases and J lost 6 bases. CDR3 bases: TGTGCCAGCAGTTACCCTGGACAGGGGACAAACATTCAGTACTTC. This encodes CASSYPGQGTNIQYF.

CDR3 loop: CSVVAANTEAFF. DNA for the CDR3: TGCAGCGTTGTAGCAGCGAACACTGAAGCTTTCTTT. This chain uses TRBV29-1 with TRBJ1-1; D uncertain. This CDR3 region has 12 residues. The V end was cut by 4 bases, the J end by 1 base, with 7 bases between. Germline-derived CDR1 and CDR2 are SQVTM and ANQGSEA.

In its sample, this clone was seen a few times. The CDR3 nucleotides read TGTGCCAGCAGTGATATGCAGGAAAACACCGGGGAGCTGTTTTTT. This translates into CASSDMQENTGELFF. The rearrangement uses TRBV6-1 and TRBJ2-2, with D unclear. Trimming removed 3 bases from V and 2 bases from J, with 10 bases in between. CDR1 is MNHNS, CDR2 SASEGT, per germline. The CDR3 is 15 residues long.

The gene calls are TRBV30 and TRBJ2-1, with TRBD2 matching 7 bases. Looked up from germline, CDR1 is GTSNPN and CDR2 is SVGIG (reference sequence). With V trimmed by 8 bases and J by 4 bases, 5 bases remained unmatched. The CDR3 consists of 12 residues. The CDR3 here is CARGREYNEQFF. For the CDR3, the DNA is TGTGCCCGAGGGAGGGAGTACAATGAGCAGTTCTTC.

The chain recombines TRBV28 with TRBJ1-5; D remains ambiguous. The CDR3 spans 13 residues. CDR1 is MDHEN, CDR2 SYDVKM, per germline. The V end lost 6 bases, the J end lost 5 bases, and 11 bases lay between the germline ends. CDR3 loop: CASSLTSDQPQHF. As DNA, the CDR3 is TGTGCCAGCAGCCTCACTTCCGATCAGCCCCAGCATTTT.

The chain combines TRBV19 with TRBJ1-1; 11 bases are a match to TRBD1. Germline CDR1 reads LNHDA; CDR2 reads SQIVND (reference sequence). This CDR3 region has 14 residues. Unmatched junction bases numbered 2, after V lost 3 bases and J lost 5 bases. CDR3 DNA: TGTGCCAGTAGTATGGACAGGGGGCGTACTGAAGCTTTCTTT. Its translation is CASSMDRGRTEAFF.

This clone was detected once. The gene calls are TRBV6-5 and TRBJ2-7; D unclear. The V and J ends lost 2 bases and 0 bases respectively, with 11 bases between them. Germline values: CDR1 MNHEY, CDR2 SVGAGI. This CDR3 has 15 amino acids. The CDR3 here is CASSYGLTTSYEQYF. The DNA for the CDR3 is TGTGCCAGCAGTTACGGGTTGACAACCTCCTACGAGCAGTACTTC.

J is TRBJ1-5 and V is TRBV2; 8 nucleotides line up with TRBD1. Looked up from germline, CDR1 is SNHLY and CDR2 is FYNNEI. The CDR3 contains 15 residues. V was clipped by 5 bases and J by 7 bases; unmatched bases: 10. The CDR3 spells CASSSPSGQDQPQHF. The CDR3 DNA follows: TGTGCCAGCAGTTCGCCCTCGGGACAGGACCAGCCCCAGCATTTT.

This chain joins TRBV5-1 and TRBJ2-5; D not resolved. CDR3 size: 13 residues. The V and J ends lost 0 bases and 5 bases respectively, with 8 bases between them. Germline V gene lookup returns CDR1 SGHRS and CDR2 YFSETQ. CDR3 sequence reads: CASSLVQPETQYF. The CDR3 region has the DNA TGCGCCAGCAGCTTGGTACAGCCTGAGACCCAGTACTTC.